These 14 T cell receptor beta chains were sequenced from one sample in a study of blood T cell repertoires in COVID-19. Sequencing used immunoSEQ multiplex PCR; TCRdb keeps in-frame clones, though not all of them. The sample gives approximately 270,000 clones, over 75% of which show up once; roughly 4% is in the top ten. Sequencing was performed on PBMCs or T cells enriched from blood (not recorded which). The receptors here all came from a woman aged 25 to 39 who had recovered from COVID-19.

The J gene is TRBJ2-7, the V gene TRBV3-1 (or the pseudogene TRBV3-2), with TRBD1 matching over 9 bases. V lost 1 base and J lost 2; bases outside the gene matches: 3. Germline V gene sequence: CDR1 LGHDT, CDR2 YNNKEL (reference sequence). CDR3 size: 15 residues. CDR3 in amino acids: CASSQGGQGPYEQYF. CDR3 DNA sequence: TGTGCCAGCAGCCAAGGGGGACAGGGACCCTACGAGCAGTACTTC.

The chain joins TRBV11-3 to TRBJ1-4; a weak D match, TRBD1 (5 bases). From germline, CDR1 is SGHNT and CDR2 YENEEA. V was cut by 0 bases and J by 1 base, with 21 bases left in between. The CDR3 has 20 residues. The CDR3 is CASSLDQGYRGNETNEKLFF. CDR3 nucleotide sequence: TGTGCCAGCAGCTTAGACCAGGGATATAGGGGAAATGAAACTAATGAAAAACTGTTTTTT. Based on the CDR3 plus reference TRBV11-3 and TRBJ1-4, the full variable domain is EAGVVQSPRYKIIEKKQPVAFWCNPISGHNTLYWYLQNLGQGPELLIRYENEEAVDDSQLPKDRFSAERLKGVDSTLKIQPAELGDSAVYLCASSLDQGYRGNETNEKLFFGSGTQLSVL.

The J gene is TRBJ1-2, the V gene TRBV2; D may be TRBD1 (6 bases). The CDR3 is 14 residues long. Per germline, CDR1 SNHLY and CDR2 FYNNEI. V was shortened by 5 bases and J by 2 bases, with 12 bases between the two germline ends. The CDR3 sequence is CASSRTAPNYGYTF. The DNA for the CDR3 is TGTGCCAGCAGTAGGACAGCCCCAAACTATGGCTACACCTTC.

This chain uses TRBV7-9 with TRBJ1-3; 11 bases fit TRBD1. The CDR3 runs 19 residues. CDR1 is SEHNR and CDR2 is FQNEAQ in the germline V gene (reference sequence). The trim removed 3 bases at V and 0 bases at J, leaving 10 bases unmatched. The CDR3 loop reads CASSFVGTGGASSGNTIYF. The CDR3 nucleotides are TGTGCCAGCAGCTTCGTGGGGACAGGGGGGGCCTCCTCTGGAAACACCATATATTTT.

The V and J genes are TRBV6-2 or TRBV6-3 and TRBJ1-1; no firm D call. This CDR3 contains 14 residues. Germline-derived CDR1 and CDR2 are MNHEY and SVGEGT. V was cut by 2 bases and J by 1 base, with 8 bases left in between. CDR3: CASSYPHTNTEAFF. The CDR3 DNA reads TGTGCCAGCAGTTACCCCCACACGAACACTGAAGCTTTCTTT.

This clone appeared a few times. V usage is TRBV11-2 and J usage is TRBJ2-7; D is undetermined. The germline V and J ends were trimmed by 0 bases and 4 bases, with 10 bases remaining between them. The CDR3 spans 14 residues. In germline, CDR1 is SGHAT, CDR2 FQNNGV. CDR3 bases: TGTGCCAGCAGCTTAGAAATCGTGCGGTACGAGCAGTACTTC. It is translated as CASSLEIVRYEQYF.

CDR3: CASRAGLSYQETQYF. DNA of the CDR3: TGTGCCAGTAGGGCGGGACTATCATACCAAGAGACCCAGTACTTC. The chain uses TRBV19 and TRBJ2-5; 7 bases map to TRBD2. This CDR3 has 15 amino acids. V lost 6 bases to trimming and J lost 0 bases; unmatched junction nucleotides: 7. The germline V gene encodes CDR1 LNHDA and CDR2 SQIVND (reference sequence).

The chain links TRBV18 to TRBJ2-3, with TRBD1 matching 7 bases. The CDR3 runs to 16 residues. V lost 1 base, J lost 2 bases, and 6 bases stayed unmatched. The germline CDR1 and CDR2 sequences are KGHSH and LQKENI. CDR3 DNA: TGTGCCAGCTCACCACAGGGGGCGGTTTCCACAGATACGCAGTATTTT. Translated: CASSPQGAVSTDTQYF.

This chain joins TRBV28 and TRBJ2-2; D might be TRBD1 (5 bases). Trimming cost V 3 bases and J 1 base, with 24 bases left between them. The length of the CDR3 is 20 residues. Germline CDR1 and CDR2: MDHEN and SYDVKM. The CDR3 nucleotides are TGTGCCAGCAGTTTTTCCAGGCAGGGTTGGCTAACCCTGAACACCGGGGAGCTGTTTTTT. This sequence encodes CASSFSRQGWLTLNTGELFF.

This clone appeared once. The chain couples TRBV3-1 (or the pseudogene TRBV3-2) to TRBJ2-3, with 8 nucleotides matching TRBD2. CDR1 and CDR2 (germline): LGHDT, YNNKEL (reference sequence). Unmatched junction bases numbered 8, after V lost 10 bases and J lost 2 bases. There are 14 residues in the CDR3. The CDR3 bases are TGTGCCACCAAAACTAGCGGCAACACAGATACGCAGTATTTT. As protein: CATKTSGNTDTQYF.

The CDR3 bases are TGCGCCAGCAGCCCTCCCGGGGGAGAATATGGCTACACCTTC. Translating gives CASSPPGGEYGYTF. V and J are TRBV4-1 and TRBJ1-2; tentative D call: TRBD1 (5 bases). V was cut by 4 bases and J by 5 bases, with 14 bases left in between. The V gene's germline CDR1 is MGHRA and CDR2 YSYEKL. This CDR3 has 14 amino acids.

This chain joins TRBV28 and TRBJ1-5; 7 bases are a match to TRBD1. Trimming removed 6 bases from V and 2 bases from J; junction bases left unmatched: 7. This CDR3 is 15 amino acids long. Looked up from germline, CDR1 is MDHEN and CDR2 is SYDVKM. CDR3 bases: TGTGCCAGCAGAAGACAGGGTATTGGCAATCAGCCCCAGCATTTT. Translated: CASRRQGIGNQPQHF.

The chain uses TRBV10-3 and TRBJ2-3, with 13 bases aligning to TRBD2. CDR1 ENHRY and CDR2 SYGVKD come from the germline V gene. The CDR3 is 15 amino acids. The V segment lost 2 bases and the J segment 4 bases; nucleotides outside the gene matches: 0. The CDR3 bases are TGTGCCATCAGTGAGACTAGCGGGGGGGCAGATACGCAGTATTTT. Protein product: CAISETSGGADTQYF.

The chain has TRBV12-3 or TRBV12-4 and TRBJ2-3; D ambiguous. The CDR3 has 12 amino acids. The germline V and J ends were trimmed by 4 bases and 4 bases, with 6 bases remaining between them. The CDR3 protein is CASSSSPDTQYF. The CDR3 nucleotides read TGTGCCAGCAGTTCCAGTCCAGATACGCAGTATTTT.